These 4 T cell receptor beta chains share one sample of origin, sequenced in a study of T cells in Graves' hyperthyroidism and ophthalmopathy. Authors of the study amplified TCR beta CDR3 regions from RNA transcripts. First-round RT-PCR with HTBI primers amplified the TCR CDR3 region. MiXCR, applied by TCRdb to the multiplex PCR reads, yields one record per CDR3 protein. The sample lists hundreds of thousands of distinct CDR3 sequences; around 20% were seen once. Sequenced input: blood. The receptors shown here come from a woman between 45 and 60 years old with Graves' hyperthyroidism that later progressed to Graves' ophthalmopathy.

The sample holds a few counts of this clonotype. The rearrangement links TRBV5-1 to TRBJ2-1; D gene unclear. V gave up 4 bases and J gave up 8 bases, with 19 bases separating them. From germline, CDR1 is SGHRS and CDR2 YFSETQ. The CDR3 sequence is 15 residues long. The CDR3 DNA reads as TGCGCCAGCAGCCCCTCTAGGGTCCAGTCGGATGAGCAGTTCTTC. Its protein product is CASSPSRVQSDEQFF.

The V call is TRBV10-3, the J call TRBJ1-5, with 8 bases matching TRBD1. J gave up 2 bases and V 7 bases, and 7 bases lay outside the gene matches. The CDR3 has 15 residues. The germline gives CDR1 ENHRY, CDR2 SYGVKD. CDR3 nucleotide sequence: TGTGCCATCAAGCGTGAGGGACAGGGCAATCAGCCCCAGCATTTT. Protein: CAIKREGQGNQPQHF.

This clonotype has ten or more counts. The chain is built from TRBV11-2 and TRBJ1-1; D perhaps matches TRBD1 (5 bases). The CDR3 totals 14 residues. Germline CDR1 SGHAT, CDR2 FQNNGV. Trimming pared 4 bases from V and 4 bases from J, leaving 13 bases between. The CDR3: CASSSWWGGTEAFF. The CDR3 DNA follows: TGTGCCAGCAGCTCCTGGTGGGGGGGCACTGAAGCTTTCTTT.

This chain joins TRBV19 and TRBJ2-3; TRBD2 matches 8 bases. The J segment lost 2 bases and the V segment lost 10 bases, leaving 20 bases of the junction unmatched. Germline V gene data show CDR1 as LNHDA and CDR2 as SQIVND (reference sequence). The length of the CDR3 is 18 residues. CDR3 loop: CANSSSSSAGGLTDTQYF. The CDR3 DNA is TGTGCCAATAGCTCCTCTTCTTCCGCGGGGGGCCTCACAGATACGCAGTATTTT.